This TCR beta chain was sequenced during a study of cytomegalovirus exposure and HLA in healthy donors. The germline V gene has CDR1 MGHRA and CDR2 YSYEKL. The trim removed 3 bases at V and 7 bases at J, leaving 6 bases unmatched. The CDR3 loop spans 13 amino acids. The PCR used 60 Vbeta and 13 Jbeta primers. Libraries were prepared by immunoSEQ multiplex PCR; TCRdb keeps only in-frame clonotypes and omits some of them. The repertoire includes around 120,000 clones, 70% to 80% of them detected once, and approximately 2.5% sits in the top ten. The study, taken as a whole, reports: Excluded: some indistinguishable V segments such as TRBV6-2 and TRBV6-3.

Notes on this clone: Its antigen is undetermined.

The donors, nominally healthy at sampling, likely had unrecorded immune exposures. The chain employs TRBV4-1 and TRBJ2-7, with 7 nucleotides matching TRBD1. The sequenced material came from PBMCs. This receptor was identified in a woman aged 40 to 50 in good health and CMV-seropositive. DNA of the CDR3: TGCGCCAGCAGCCAGTGGACAGGTACTGAGCAGTACTTC. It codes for CASSQWTGTEQYF.